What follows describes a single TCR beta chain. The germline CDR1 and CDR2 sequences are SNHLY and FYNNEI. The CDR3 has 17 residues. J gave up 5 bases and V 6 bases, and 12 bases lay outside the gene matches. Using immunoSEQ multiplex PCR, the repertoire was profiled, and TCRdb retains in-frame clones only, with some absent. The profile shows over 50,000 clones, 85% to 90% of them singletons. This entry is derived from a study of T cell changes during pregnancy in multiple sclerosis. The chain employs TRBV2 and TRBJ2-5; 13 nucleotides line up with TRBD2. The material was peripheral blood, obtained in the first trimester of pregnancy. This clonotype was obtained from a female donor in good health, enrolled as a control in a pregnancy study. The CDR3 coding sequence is TGTGCCAGCAGGAGGAATACGGGGACTAGCGGGGAGGAGACCCAGTACTTC. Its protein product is CASRRNTGTSGEETQYF.